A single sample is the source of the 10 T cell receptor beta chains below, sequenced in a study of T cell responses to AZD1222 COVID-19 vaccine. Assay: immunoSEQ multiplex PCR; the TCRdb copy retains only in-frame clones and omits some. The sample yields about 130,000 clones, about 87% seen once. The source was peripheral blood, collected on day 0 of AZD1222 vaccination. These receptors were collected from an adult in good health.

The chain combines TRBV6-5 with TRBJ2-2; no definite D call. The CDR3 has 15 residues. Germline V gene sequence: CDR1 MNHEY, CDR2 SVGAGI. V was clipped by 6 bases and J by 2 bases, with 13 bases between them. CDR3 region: CASSHYGDNTGELFF. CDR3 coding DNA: TGTGCCAGCAGCCATTATGGGGATAACACCGGGGAGCTGTTTTTT.

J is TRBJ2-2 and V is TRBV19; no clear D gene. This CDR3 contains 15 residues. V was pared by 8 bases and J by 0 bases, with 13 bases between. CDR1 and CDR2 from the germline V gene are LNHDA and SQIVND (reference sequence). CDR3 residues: CASGKSSANTGELFF. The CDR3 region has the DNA TGTGCCAGTGGAAAGTCCTCCGCGAACACCGGGGAGCTGTTTTTT.

The CDR3 loop is CASSPQGFGLSGNTIYF. CDR3 sequence (DNA): TGTGCCAGCAGCCCCCAGGGATTCGGGCTCTCTGGAAACACCATATATTTT. This chain links TRBV3-1 (or the pseudogene TRBV3-2) with TRBJ1-3; TRBD1 might be the D (5 bases). Germline CDR1 and CDR2: LGHDT and YNNKEL (reference sequence). Trimming took off 4 bases at V and 0 bases at J, with 16 bases between the two ends. The CDR3 is made up of 17 amino acids.

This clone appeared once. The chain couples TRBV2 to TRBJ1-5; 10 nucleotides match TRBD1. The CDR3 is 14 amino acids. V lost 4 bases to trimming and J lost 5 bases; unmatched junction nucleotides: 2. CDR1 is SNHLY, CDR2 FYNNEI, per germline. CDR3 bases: TGTGCCAGCAGTGGGACAGGGGGTTATCAGCCCCAGCATTTT. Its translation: CASSGTGGYQPQHF.

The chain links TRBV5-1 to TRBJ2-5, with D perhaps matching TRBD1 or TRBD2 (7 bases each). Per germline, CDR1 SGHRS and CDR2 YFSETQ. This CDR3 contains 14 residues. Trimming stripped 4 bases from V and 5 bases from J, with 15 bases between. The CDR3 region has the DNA TGCGCCAGCAGCATCGGGACAGCGGGGGAGACCCAGTACTTC. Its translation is CASSIGTAGETQYF.

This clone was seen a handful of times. In nucleotides, the CDR3 is TGTGCCAGCAGCGACCGACTAGCGGGAGCTTCAGATACGCAGTATTTT. Translating it yields CASSDRLAGASDTQYF. This rearrangement joins TRBV7-2 to TRBJ2-3, with 12 bases identical to TRBD2. This CDR3 has 16 residues. From germline, CDR1 is SGHTA and CDR2 FQGNSA. V shed 5 bases, J shed 4 bases, and the junction held 7 bases outside the gene matches.

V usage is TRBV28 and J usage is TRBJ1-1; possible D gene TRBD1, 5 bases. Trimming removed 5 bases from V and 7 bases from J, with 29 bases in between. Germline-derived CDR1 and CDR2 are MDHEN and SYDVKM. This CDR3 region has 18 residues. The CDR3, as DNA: TGTGCCAGCAGTATAACGGCGCGAGTGCGGACACCCGGAGATGAAGCTTTCTTT. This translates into CASSITARVRTPGDEAFF.

CDR3 coding DNA: TGTGCCAGCAGCCCGGGACTAACTAGCACAGATACGCAGTATTTT. It codes for CASSPGLTSTDTQYF. This chain joins TRBV7-2 and TRBJ2-3, with 7 bases lining up with TRBD2. Germline values: CDR1 SGHTA, CDR2 FQGNSA. The CDR3 has 15 residues. With V trimmed by 5 bases and J by 0 bases, 5 bases remained unmatched.

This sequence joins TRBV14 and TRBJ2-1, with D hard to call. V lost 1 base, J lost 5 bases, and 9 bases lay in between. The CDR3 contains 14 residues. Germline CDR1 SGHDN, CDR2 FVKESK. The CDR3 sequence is CASSQGVWDNEQFF. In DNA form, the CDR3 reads TGTGCCAGCAGCCAAGGGGTTTGGGACAATGAGCAGTTCTTC.

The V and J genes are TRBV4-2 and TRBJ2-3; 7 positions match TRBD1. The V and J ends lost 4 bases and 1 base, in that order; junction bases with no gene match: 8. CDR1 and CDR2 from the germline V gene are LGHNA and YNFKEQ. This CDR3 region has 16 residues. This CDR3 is CASSPTGQTRTDTQYF. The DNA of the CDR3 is TGTGCCAGCAGCCCAACGGGACAGACGCGCACAGATACGCAGTATTTT.